These 6 T cell receptor beta chains were sequenced from one sample in a study of T cells after yellow fever vaccination. TCRdb itself ran the 5' RACE reads through MiXCR, one entry per CDR3 protein. Of some 300,000 distinct CDR3 sequences in the sample, approximately 8% are singletons; the top ten hold around 3.4%. The sample consisted of CD4+ T cells sorted from PBMCs, taken 5 days after the yellow fever booster vaccination. These receptors were obtained from a man younger than 35 who received the YFV17D yellow fever vaccine.

The chain has TRBV5-1 and TRBJ1-3; TRBD1 matches at 7 bases. The ends lost 4 bases at V and 1 base at J; junction bases unmatched: 8. The CDR3 has 16 amino acids. Germline V lookup: CDR1 SGHRS, CDR2 YFSETQ. The CDR3 DNA sequence: TGCGCCAGCAGCCTGGGACAGATAAATTCTGGAAACACCATATATTTT. Protein sequence: CASSLGQINSGNTIYF. The full variable domain, its missing parts supplied by reference TRBV5-1 and TRBJ1-3, is KAGVTQTPRYLIKTRGQQVTLSCSPISGHRSVSWYQQTPGQGLQFLFEYFSETQRNKGNFPGRFSGRQFSNSRSEMNVSTLELGDSALYLCASSLGQINSGNTIYFGEGSWLTVV.

CDR3 bases: TGTGCCAGCAGTTCCCGGGGGGGTCTCGAACCGCCCCCCTACGAGCAGTACGTC. It codes for CASSSRGGLEPPPYEQYV. This rearrangement joins TRBV27 to TRBJ2-7; 8 nucleotides line up with TRBD2. The V gene's germline CDR1 is MNHEY and CDR2 SMNVEV (reference sequence). Trimming removed 4 bases from V and 2 bases from J; junction bases left unmatched: 16. The CDR3 has 18 residues.

The chain is built from TRBV18 and TRBJ2-1; 8 bases are shared with TRBD2. The V gene's germline CDR1 is KGHSH and CDR2 LQKENI. The CDR3 has 19 residues. The J segment lost 4 bases and the V segment lost 6 bases, leaving 20 bases of the junction unmatched. CDR3 nucleotides: TGTGCCAGCTCCCTACTAGCGGCATCAGGTGGACTGGTTTACAATGAGCAGTTCTTC. Its translation is CASSLLAASGGLVYNEQFF.

This clonotype has more than one count but fewer than ten. The chain recombines TRBV6-6 with TRBJ1-5; D gene ambiguous. The CDR3 is made up of 14 amino acids. V was shortened by 1 base and J by 6 bases, with 10 bases between the two germline ends. Germline CDR1 reads MNHNY; CDR2 reads SVGAGI (reference sequence). As DNA, the CDR3 is TGTGCCAGCAGTTACTATTGGGTGAGTCAGCCCCAGCATTTT. As protein: CASSYYWVSQPQHF.

This sequence joins TRBV10-2 and TRBJ1-2, with D unresolved. Germline-derived CDR1 and CDR2 are WSHSY and SAAADI. V lost 0 bases and J lost 8, with 13 bases in between. The CDR3 is 14 amino acids. The DNA of the CDR3 is TGCGCCAGCAGTGAGTCATGGCCCACCGGGGGCTACACCTTC. Protein product: CASSESWPTGGYTF.

This clonotype turned up a few times. J is TRBJ1-3 and V is TRBV7-2; 7 positions match TRBD1. The length of the CDR3 is 16 residues. CDR1 SGHTA and CDR2 FQGNSA come from the germline V gene. V lost 5 bases to trimming and J lost 1 base; unmatched junction nucleotides: 8. The CDR3 loop is CASSARQGGSGNTIYF. CDR3 DNA: TGTGCCAGCAGCGCCCGACAGGGAGGGTCTGGAAACACCATATATTTT.